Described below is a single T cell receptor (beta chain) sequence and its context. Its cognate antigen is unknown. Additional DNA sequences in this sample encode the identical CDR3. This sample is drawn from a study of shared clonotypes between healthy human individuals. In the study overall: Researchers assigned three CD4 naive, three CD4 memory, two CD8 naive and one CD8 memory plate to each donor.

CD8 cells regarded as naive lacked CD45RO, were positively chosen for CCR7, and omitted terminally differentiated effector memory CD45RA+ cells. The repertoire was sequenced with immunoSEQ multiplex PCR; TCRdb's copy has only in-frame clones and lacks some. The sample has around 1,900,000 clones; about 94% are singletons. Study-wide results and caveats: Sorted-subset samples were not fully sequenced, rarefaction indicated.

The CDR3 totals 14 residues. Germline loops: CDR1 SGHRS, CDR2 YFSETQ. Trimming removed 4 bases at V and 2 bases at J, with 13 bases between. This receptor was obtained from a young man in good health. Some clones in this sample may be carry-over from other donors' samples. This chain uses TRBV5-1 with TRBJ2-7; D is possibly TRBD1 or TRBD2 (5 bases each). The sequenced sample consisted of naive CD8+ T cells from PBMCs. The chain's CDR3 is CASSPGTGPYEQYF. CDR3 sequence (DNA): TGCGCCAGCAGCCCGGGGACCGGTCCCTACGAGCAGTACTTC.